The 21 T cell receptor beta chains below were found in one sample sequenced in a study of PD-L1 blockade in urothelial cancer. TCRdb's copy holds only in-frame clones and misses some; the assay was immunoSEQ multiplex PCR. The table shows tens of thousands of clones, with approximately 84% occurring only once. Sample: PBMCs, taken around atezolizumab (anti-PD-L1) treatment. Receptor source: a man in his 70s with urothelial cancer.

V is TRBV30 and J is TRBJ2-2, with D tentatively TRBD2 (5 bases). The CDR3 runs to 15 residues. The germline V and J ends were trimmed by 4 bases and 4 bases, with 16 bases remaining between them. Germline CDR1 reads GTSNPN; CDR2 reads SVGIG (reference sequence). The CDR3 coding sequence is TGTGCCTGGAAGGTTTCGGGATCCTTCACCGGGGAGCTGTTTTTT. Protein sequence: CAWKVSGSFTGELFF.

The V gene is TRBV19, the J gene TRBJ2-5; D is ambiguous. V was shortened by 6 bases and J by 2 bases, with 10 bases between the two germline ends. This CDR3 has 13 amino acids. Germline lookup yields CDR1 LNHDA and CDR2 SQIVND (reference sequence). The CDR3 nucleotides read TGTGCCAGTAGCTCAGGTTCTCAAGAGACCCAGTACTTC. Its translation is CASSSGSQETQYF.

This chain connects TRBV4-1 to TRBJ1-4; D possibly corresponds to TRBD1 (5 bases). The length of the CDR3 is 15 residues. Trimming took off 2 bases at V and 8 bases at J, with 15 bases between the two ends. The germline V gene has CDR1 MGHRA and CDR2 YSYEKL. The CDR3 nucleotides are TGCGCCAGCAGCCAAAGGTGGCGGTCAGGGGAAAAACTGTTTTTT. Translation: CASSQRWRSGEKLFF.

This clone appeared a single time. The V and J genes are TRBV7-9 and TRBJ1-5; D is perhaps TRBD1 (5 bases). V shed 1 base and J shed 4 bases, with 8 bases lying between them. Germline V gene data show CDR1 as SEHNR and CDR2 as FQNEAQ (reference sequence). This CDR3 contains 14 residues. CDR3 amino acids: CASSLGGRNQPQHF. CDR3 DNA sequence: TGTGCCAGCAGCTTAGGGGGGAGGAATCAGCCCCAGCATTTT.

The chain carries TRBV4-2 and TRBJ2-1, with 10 positions matching TRBD2. Germline CDR1 is LGHNA and CDR2 is YNFKEQ. The CDR3 has 15 amino acids. The V and J ends lost 8 bases and 6 bases, in that order; junction bases with no gene match: 10. CDR3 protein: CASAGLAGAGNEQFF. In nucleotides, the CDR3 is TGTGCCAGCGCGGGTCTAGCGGGAGCGGGCAATGAGCAGTTCTTC.

The chain uses TRBV28 and TRBJ1-5; weak D call: TRBD1 (6 bases). V shed 2 bases and J shed 1 base, with 9 bases lying between them. This CDR3 region has 15 residues. In germline, CDR1 is MDHEN, CDR2 SYDVKM. The CDR3 DNA reads TGTGCCAGCAGTTTACAGGGGATGAGCAATCAGCCCCAGCATTTT. Protein product: CASSLQGMSNQPQHF.

The V and J genes are TRBV9 and TRBJ2-7; 10 nucleotides align to TRBD2. V gave up 0 bases and J gave up 2 bases; unmatched junction bases: 11. The germline CDR1 and CDR2 sequences are SGDLS and YYNGEE. This CDR3 contains 18 residues. CDR3 coding DNA: TGTGCCAGCAGCGTAGCGGGAGGGTGGACTAGCGGTACCTACGAGCAGTACTTC. Residues: CASSVAGGWTSGTYEQYF.

V gene TRBV18 combines with J gene TRBJ2-7, with TRBD1 identical over 11 bases. CDR3 length equals 13 residues. From germline, CDR1 is KGHSH and CDR2 LQKENI. The V gene end was trimmed by 6 bases and the J gene end by 6 bases; junction bases not matched to a gene: 4. CDR3 sequence reads: CASSLGTGGEQYF. The DNA for the CDR3 is TGTGCCAGCTCGCTCGGGACAGGGGGCGAGCAGTACTTC.

J is TRBJ2-4 and V is TRBV6-1; D may be TRBD1 (8 bases). The germline gives CDR1 MNHNS, CDR2 SASEGT. CDR3 size: 17 residues. V lost 0 bases to trimming and J lost 3 bases, with 15 bases between them. The CDR3 sequence is CASSEAGTGGGKNIQYF. Written as DNA, the CDR3 is TGTGCCAGCAGTGAAGCCGGAACAGGGGGGGGCAAAAACATTCAGTACTTC.

This clone was seen only once. The CDR3 bases are TGTGCCAGCAGTCTTATGGACAGGGAGGGCTACACCTTC. Translating gives CASSLMDREGYTF. The chain has TRBV28 and TRBJ1-2, with 8 bases fitting TRBD1. The ends lost 5 bases at V and 8 bases at J; junction bases unmatched: 7. The germline V gene encodes CDR1 MDHEN and CDR2 SYDVKM. CDR3 length: 13 amino acids.

The CDR3 reads CASSLDGQYEQFF. The CDR3 nucleotides are TGCGCCAGCAGCTTGGACGGACAGTATGAGCAGTTCTTC. The genes are TRBV5-1 and TRBJ2-1; D may be TRBD1 (6 bases). Trimming shortened V by 0 bases and J by 8 bases, and 9 bases separated the two germline ends. This CDR3 has 13 amino acids. Germline V lookup: CDR1 SGHRS, CDR2 YFSETQ.

The V call is TRBV4-1, the J call TRBJ2-6, with unresolved D. The V gene's germline CDR1 is MGHRA and CDR2 YSYEKL. CDR3 length: 15 amino acids. V lost 4 bases and J 0 bases, leaving 7 bases between the germline ends. Here the CDR3 reads CASSPRSSGANVLTF. In DNA form, the CDR3 reads TGCGCCAGCAGCCCTCGGAGCTCTGGGGCCAACGTCCTGACTTTC.

The rearrangement joins TRBV28 to TRBJ1-2; TRBD1 matches 7 bases. The junction had 16 bases not matched to a gene; V was cut back by 5 bases and J by 7 bases. Germline V CDR1 and CDR2: MDHEN, SYDVKM. The CDR3 has 16 amino acids. CDR3 amino acids: CASSTPGTAASGGYTF. The CDR3 DNA sequence: TGTGCCAGCAGTACTCCCGGGACAGCGGCTTCTGGTGGCTACACCTTC.

The genes are TRBV2 and TRBJ2-2, with 9 bases fitting TRBD2. The CDR3 runs to 15 residues. Germline CDR1 SNHLY, CDR2 FYNNEI. Trimming took 2 bases from V and 4 from J; bases not matched to a gene: 2. The CDR3 spells CASSELAGVTGELFF. CDR3 sequence (DNA): TGTGCCAGCAGTGAATTAGCGGGAGTCACCGGGGAGCTGTTTTTT.

V usage is TRBV9 and J usage is TRBJ2-5; tentatively, D is TRBD2 (6 bases). With 6 bases removed from V and 5 bases from J, the gap between germline ends came to 20 bases. Germline CDR1 and CDR2: SGDLS and YYNGEE. This CDR3 has 15 amino acids. CDR3 residues: CASNRGGTAAETQYF. CDR3 DNA sequence: TGTGCCAGCAACCGTGGGGGGACGGCCGCCGAGACCCAGTACTTC.

The chain uses TRBV2 and TRBJ2-3; D is perhaps TRBD2 (7 bases). The CDR3 loop spans 19 amino acids. V gave up 3 bases and J gave up 4 bases, with 26 bases separating them. CDR1 and CDR2 from the germline V gene are SNHLY and FYNNEI. The CDR3 loop reads CASSDRGGASIQRADTQYF. The CDR3 nucleotides read TGTGCCAGCAGTGACCGAGGGGGGGCGAGTATCCAGCGGGCAGATACGCAGTATTTT.

A note on this clone: A read error may account for a junction end that differs from germline. V is TRBV5-1 and J is TRBJ2-5, with D possibly TRBD1 on 7 matching bases. The germline V gene has CDR1 SGHRS and CDR2 YFSETQ. CDR3 size: 15 residues. The CDR3 region is CASRLGQGGPETQYF. CDR3 coding DNA: TGCGCCAGCAGGTTGGGGCAGGGGGGCCCAGAGACCCAGTACTTC.

The chain links TRBV30 to TRBJ2-3; unclear D gene. The CDR3 covers 11 residues. V dropped 0 bases and J dropped 10 bases, with 8 bases sitting between them. CDR1 is GTSNPN, CDR2 SVGIG, per germline (reference sequence). CDR3 residues: CAWSVPGSQYF. CDR3 bases: TGTGCCTGGAGTGTACCAGGTTCGCAGTATTTT.

The chain combines TRBV19 with TRBJ2-1; the D is unclear. This CDR3 region has 14 residues. CDR1 and CDR2 (germline): LNHDA, SQIVND (reference sequence). V lost 3 bases and J 6 bases, leaving 12 bases between the germline ends. CDR3 amino acids: CASSIGQAANEQFF. DNA for the CDR3: TGTGCCAGTAGTATCGGCCAGGCTGCCAATGAGCAGTTCTTC.

This clone was counted once. The chain links TRBV2 to TRBJ2-7; 14 nucleotides align to TRBD2. V shed 3 bases and J 7 bases; nucleotides not matched to a gene: 8. CDR3 length: 16 amino acids. Germline loops: CDR1 SNHLY, CDR2 FYNNEI. The CDR3: CASSEGLAGVWGEQYF. DNA for the CDR3: TGTGCCAGCAGTGAGGGACTAGCGGGAGTGTGGGGGGAGCAGTACTTC.

The rearrangement links TRBV6-1 to TRBJ2-1; a possible D gene is TRBD1 (6 bases). Germline CDR1 MNHNS, CDR2 SASEGT. V was shortened by 5 bases and J by 10 bases, with 15 bases between the two germline ends. This CDR3 is 13 amino acids long. CDR3: CASSTTDRTEQFF. CDR3 nucleotide sequence: TGTGCCAGCAGTACTACCGACAGGACAGAGCAGTTCTTC.